This TCR beta chain was captured by sequencing in a study of human T cells and chemical hapten exposure. General study findings and limits: Because they had alopecia, donors may respond immunologically unlike healthy people.

The CDR3 is made up of 13 amino acids. Germline V CDR1 and CDR2: MNHNS, SASEGT. The V end lost 6 bases, the J end lost 0 bases, and 8 bases lay between the germline ends. Time point described: patch test 2, 6 weeks after DPC sensitization. The treatment denotes: therapeutic diphenylcyclopropenone sensitization with weekly scalp DPC. Blood draws preceded each patch test application. Via MiXCR, TCRdb re-called the RACE reads, giving one row per CDR3 protein. This table has over 100,000 distinct CDR3 sequences, 9.2% appearing once. This clonotype occurred many times. Its antigen is undetermined. Sequencing used whole blood, obtained in connection with sensitization to the hapten diphenylcyclopropenone (DPC). This clonotype was sampled from a woman aged 40-49 years with alopecia areata. Some clones in this sample may be carry-over from other donors' samples. The chain joins TRBV6-1 to TRBJ1-1, with D perhaps TRBD1 (6 bases). The CDR3 sequence is CASRGALNTEAFF. The CDR3, as DNA: TGTGCCAGCAGGGGGGCCTTGAACACTGAAGCTTTCTTT.